The 22 T cell receptor beta chains below all came from one sample that was sequenced in a study of T cell responses to AZD1222 COVID-19 vaccine. Some clones are missing from TCRdb's copy, which holds only in-frame ones; the method was immunoSEQ multiplex PCR. In the table there are roughly 99,000 clones, roughly 90% of which are singletons. Sequences were derived from peripheral blood, sampled on day 0 of AZD1222 vaccination. The receptor set was obtained from an adult in good health.

The chain carries TRBV6-1 and TRBJ1-1; a weak D match, TRBD1 (5 bases). CDR1 is MNHNS, CDR2 SASEGT, per germline. This CDR3 region has 15 residues. Deletions cut 3 bases from V and 2 bases from J, with 13 bases between. The CDR3 reads CASSDQGVINTEAFF. As DNA, the CDR3 is TGTGCCAGCAGTGACCAGGGAGTAATTAACACTGAAGCTTTCTTT.

CDR3 nucleotide sequence: TGTGCCAGCAGTTTGGGGACTAGCGGGAGAGGTGAGGAGCTGTTTTTT. Its translation: CASSLGTSGRGEELFF. This chain joins TRBV28 and TRBJ2-2; 14 nucleotides agree with TRBD2. This CDR3 region has 16 residues. The V gene's germline CDR1 is MDHEN and CDR2 SYDVKM. J lost 10 bases, V lost 3 bases, and 7 bases had no gene match.

The J gene is TRBJ1-4, the V gene TRBV14, with unresolved D. The germline gives CDR1 SGHDN, CDR2 FVKESK. V lost 1 base and J lost 8, with 14 bases in between. The CDR3 loop spans 15 amino acids. CDR3 protein: CASSQGVYPLEKLFF. The CDR3, as DNA: TGTGCCAGCAGCCAAGGAGTCTACCCGCTCGAAAAACTGTTTTTT.

The CDR3, as DNA: TGTGCCAGCCATAGTGGCGGTAGCACAGATACGCAGTATTTT. Its protein product is CASHSGGSTDTQYF. The V and J genes are TRBV7-8 and TRBJ2-3; D ambiguous. The CDR3 sequence is 14 residues long. Trimming removed 8 bases from V and 0 bases from J, with 12 bases in between. The germline V gene encodes CDR1 SGHVS and CDR2 FQNEAQ.

Sample share makes this clone large (0.1 to 1%). The chain is built from TRBV6-5 and TRBJ1-2; D perhaps matches TRBD1 (6 bases). The CDR3 is made up of 14 amino acids. Trimming stripped 0 bases from V and 8 bases from J, with 13 bases between. Germline lookup yields CDR1 MNHEY and CDR2 SVGAGI. The CDR3 region is CASSYSNRGGGYTF. CDR3 DNA: TGTGCCAGCAGTTACTCGAACAGAGGGGGAGGCTACACCTTC.

The gene calls are TRBV9 and TRBJ2-1, with 8 bases matching TRBD2. The V gene end was trimmed by 1 base and the J gene end by 1 base; junction bases not matched to a gene: 1. Germline loops: CDR1 SGDLS, CDR2 YYNGEE. The CDR3 extends over 15 amino acids. The CDR3 sequence is CASSVTSGSYNEQFF. The CDR3, as DNA: TGTGCCAGCAGCGTAACTAGCGGTTCCTACAATGAGCAGTTCTTC.

This chain links TRBV4-1 with TRBJ2-7; 13 nucleotides align to TRBD2. Germline CDR1 and CDR2: MGHRA and YSYEKL. V dropped 8 bases and J dropped 3; count of bases not matched to a gene: 7. The CDR3 covers 15 residues. The CDR3 is CASRKWTSGSYEQYF. CDR3 sequence (DNA): TGCGCCAGCCGGAAGTGGACTAGCGGGAGCTACGAGCAGTACTTC.

V gene TRBV7-8 combines with J gene TRBJ1-2; 7 bases fit TRBD1. Germline V lookup: CDR1 SGHVS, CDR2 FQNEAQ. The J segment lost 4 bases and the V segment lost 4 bases, leaving 3 bases of the junction unmatched. There are 13 residues in the CDR3. In DNA form, the CDR3 reads TGTGCCAGCAGCTCGACAGGGTTCTATGGCTACACCTTC. This encodes CASSSTGFYGYTF.

The rearrangement uses TRBV7-9 and TRBJ2-1, with D unclear. This CDR3 is 14 amino acids long. Germline values: CDR1 SEHNR, CDR2 FQNEAQ (reference sequence). V was pared by 3 bases and J by 9 bases, with 15 bases between. The CDR3 DNA sequence: TGTGCCAGCAGCTTTCGCTTATTACCGAGTGAGCAGTTCTTC. It translates to CASSFRLLPSEQFF.

The chain couples TRBV7-2 to TRBJ1-3, with TRBD1 matching 7 bases. Germline loops: CDR1 SGHTA, CDR2 FQGNSA. After removal of 1 base from V and 4 bases from J, the junction contained 1 base not matched to a gene. The CDR3 runs to 14 residues. Here the CDR3 reads CASSLVGQGNTIYF. The CDR3 nucleotides read TGTGCCAGCAGCTTAGTGGGACAGGGAAACACCATATATTTT. Looking up the rest from reference TRBV7-2 and TRBJ1-3 gives the full variable domain: GAGVSQSPSNKVTEKGKDVELRCDPISGHTALYWYRQSLGQGLEFLIYFQGNSAPDKSGLPSDRFSAERTGGSVSTLTIQRTQQEDSAVYLCASSLVGQGNTIYFGEGSWLTVV.

This clone was seen more than once but under ten times. The chain carries TRBV30 and TRBJ1-1; D is ambiguous. Trimming removed 1 base from V and 0 bases from J, with 9 bases in between. Germline CDR1 and CDR2: GTSNPN and SVGIG (reference sequence). This CDR3 has 14 amino acids. In nucleotides, the CDR3 is TGTGCCTGGAGTGGGGTACGACTGAACACTGAAGCTTTCTTT. Encoded protein: CAWSGVRLNTEAFF. The full variable domain, rest sourced from reference TRBV30 and TRBJ1-1, is SQTIHQWPATLVQPVGSPLSLECTVEGTSNPNLYWYRQAAGRGLQLLFYSVGIGQISSEVPQNLSASRPQDRQFILSSKKLLLSDSGFYLCAWSGVRLNTEAFFGQGTRLTVV.

The chain links TRBV3-1 (or the pseudogene TRBV3-2) to TRBJ1-6; TRBD1 matches at 11 bases. The CDR3 covers 16 residues. The germline V gene has CDR1 LGHDT and CDR2 YNNKEL (reference sequence). The V segment lost 4 bases and the J segment 14 bases; nucleotides outside the gene matches: 13. The CDR3 DNA sequence: TGTGCCAGCAGCCCTCCTTTCCCGGGACAGGGGGGGGCCCTCCACTTT. Protein sequence: CASSPPFPGQGGALHF.

This clone was detected only once. The chain recombines TRBV27 with TRBJ2-2, with D hard to call. Germline values: CDR1 MNHEY, CDR2 SMNVEV (reference sequence). The V and J ends lost 2 bases and 0 bases respectively, with 7 bases between them. The CDR3 covers 15 residues. CDR3 bases: TGTGCCAGCAGTTTACTCTATTCGAACACCGGGGAGCTGTTTTTT. Translated: CASSLLYSNTGELFF.

V and J are TRBV5-8 and TRBJ2-1, with 7 bases fitting TRBD1. Germline V lookup: CDR1 SGHTS, CDR2 YDEGEE. V lost 1 base to trimming and J lost 11 bases; unmatched junction nucleotides: 6. The CDR3 is 13 amino acids. The DNA of the CDR3 is TGTGCCAGCAGCTTGCGTAGACAGGGACAGCAGTTCTTC. Encoded protein: CASSLRRQGQQFF.

The CDR3 DNA is TGTGCCAGCAGGGGGTCGGACAGGGGCTATGGCTACACCTTC. This codes for CASRGSDRGYGYTF. The genes are TRBV2 and TRBJ1-2; 9 positions agree with TRBD1. CDR1 and CDR2 (germline): SNHLY, FYNNEI. The ends lost 6 bases at V and 4 bases at J; junction bases unmatched: 6. This CDR3 is 14 amino acids long.

The chain joins TRBV11-1 to TRBJ1-1, with D possibly TRBD1 on 6 matching bases. Trimming shortened V by 3 bases and J by 4 bases, and 12 bases separated the two germline ends. CDR1 SGHAT and CDR2 FQDESV come from the germline V gene (reference sequence). The CDR3 is 14 residues long. CDR3 region: CASSFSQGSTEAFF. The CDR3 nucleotides read TGTGCCAGCAGCTTTTCACAGGGAAGCACTGAAGCTTTCTTT.

The chain links TRBV7-3 to TRBJ2-1, with D hard to call. In germline, CDR1 is SGHTA, CDR2 FQGTGA. Trimming removed 1 base from V and 4 bases from J, with 5 bases in between. The CDR3 loop spans 13 amino acids. The CDR3: CASSLNVYNEQFF. The CDR3 DNA follows: TGTGCCAGCAGCTTAAATGTATACAATGAGCAGTTCTTC.

The chain combines TRBV7-3 with TRBJ1-4, with 7 bases aligning to TRBD1. The CDR3 is 13 amino acids. Trimming at V came to 5 bases and at J to 7 bases, leaving 4 bases not matched to a gene. CDR1 is SGHTA, CDR2 FQGTGA, per germline. Written as DNA, the CDR3 is TGTGCCAGCAGCACTCAGGGGGGTGAAAAACTGTTTTTT. Amino acids: CASSTQGGEKLFF. The complete variable domain, with remaining parts taken from reference TRBV7-3 and TRBJ1-4, reads GAGVSQTPSNKVTEKGKYVELRCDPISGHTALYWYRQSLGQGPEFLIYFQGTGAADDSGLPNDRFFAVRPEGSVSTLKIQRTERGDSAVYLCASSTQGGEKLFFGSGTQLSVL.

The J gene is TRBJ2-1, the V gene TRBV2; 10 bases align to TRBD2. Trimming at V came to 0 bases and at J to 9 bases, leaving 5 bases not matched to a gene. The CDR3 runs to 15 residues. CDR1 is SNHLY, CDR2 FYNNEI, per germline. As DNA, the CDR3 is TGTGCCAGCAGTGAAGCGTCCCTAGCGGGGGTTGAGCAGTTCTTC. This sequence encodes CASSEASLAGVEQFF.

A single count supports this clone. This chain uses TRBV2 with TRBJ2-1; 10 bases fit TRBD1. This CDR3 has 15 amino acids. V gave up 5 bases and J gave up 2 bases; unmatched junction bases: 3. CDR1 and CDR2 from the germline V gene are SNHLY and FYNNEI. The CDR3 coding sequence is TGTGCCAGCAGTAAGGGACAGGGGACCTACAATGAGCAGTTCTTC. Translated, it gives CASSKGQGTYNEQFF.

The rearrangement links TRBV4-2 to TRBJ1-1; a weak D match, TRBD1 (6 bases). Trimming pared 2 bases from V and 5 bases from J, leaving 24 bases between. The CDR3 has 18 amino acids. Germline V lookup: CDR1 LGHNA, CDR2 YNFKEQ. CDR3 amino acids: CASSQSSTGLTRGTEAFF. The CDR3 DNA reads as TGTGCCAGCAGCCAATCCTCGACAGGACTAACCCGGGGGACTGAAGCTTTCTTT.

The chain links TRBV6-5 to TRBJ1-2; a weak D match, TRBD1 (5 bases). This CDR3 is built from 12 residues. V dropped 2 bases and J dropped 8 bases, with 9 bases sitting between them. Looked up from germline, CDR1 is MNHEY and CDR2 is SVGAGI. The CDR3 bases are TGTGCCAGCAGTTACGGGGGTTTCGGCTACACCTTC. Residues: CASSYGGFGYTF.